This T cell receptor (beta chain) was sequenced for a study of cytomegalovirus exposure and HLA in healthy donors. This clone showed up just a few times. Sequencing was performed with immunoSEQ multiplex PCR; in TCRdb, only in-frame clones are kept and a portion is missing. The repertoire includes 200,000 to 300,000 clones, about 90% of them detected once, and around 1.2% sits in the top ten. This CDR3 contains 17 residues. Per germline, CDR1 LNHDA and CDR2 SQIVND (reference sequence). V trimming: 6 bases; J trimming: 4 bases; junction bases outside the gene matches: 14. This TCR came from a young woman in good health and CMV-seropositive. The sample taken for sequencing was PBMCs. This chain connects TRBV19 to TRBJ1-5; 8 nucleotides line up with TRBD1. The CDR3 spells CASRVSGTGIHNQPQHF. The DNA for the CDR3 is TGTGCCAGTAGGGTGTCCGGGACAGGTATTCATAATCAGCCCCAGCATTTT.